Listed below are T cell receptor beta chains from one sample, sequenced in a study of blood T cell repertoires in COVID-19. Clones were sequenced by immunoSEQ multiplex PCR, and TCRdb holds only the in-frame ones, with some missing. The data hold about 120,000 clones, with approximately 83% observed a single time. Sequencing input: peripheral blood. Receptors were obtained from a man at least 80 years old with acute or convalescent COVID-19. Both conserved end residues are trimmed from each CDR3. Fields, in order: V gene, J gene, clone size, CDR3 protein. Not every row has a clone size; where given, it reads once, few, many or a size class.

TRBV3-1/TRBV3-2	TRBJ1-1	NA	ASSQRLGTEAF
TRBV4-3	TRBJ2-5	NA	ASSPGIGGTETQY
TRBV6-8	TRBJ1-4	NA	ASSIGGGRGKLF
TRBV10-3	TRBJ1-1	once	AISPGGTEAF
TRBV6-5	TRBJ1-4	few	ASRNTGGKGEKLF
TRBV5-1	TRBJ2-7	NA	ASSSEGTRGGEQY
TRBV4-1	TRBJ2-1	NA	ASSQVPTSGSRSSSYNEQF
TRBV30	TRBJ2-6	once	AWSVGQGSSGANVLT
TRBV25-1	TRBJ1-2	once	ASSESTGSPGYT
TRBV2	TRBJ1-4	NA	ASSAGTGEEKLF